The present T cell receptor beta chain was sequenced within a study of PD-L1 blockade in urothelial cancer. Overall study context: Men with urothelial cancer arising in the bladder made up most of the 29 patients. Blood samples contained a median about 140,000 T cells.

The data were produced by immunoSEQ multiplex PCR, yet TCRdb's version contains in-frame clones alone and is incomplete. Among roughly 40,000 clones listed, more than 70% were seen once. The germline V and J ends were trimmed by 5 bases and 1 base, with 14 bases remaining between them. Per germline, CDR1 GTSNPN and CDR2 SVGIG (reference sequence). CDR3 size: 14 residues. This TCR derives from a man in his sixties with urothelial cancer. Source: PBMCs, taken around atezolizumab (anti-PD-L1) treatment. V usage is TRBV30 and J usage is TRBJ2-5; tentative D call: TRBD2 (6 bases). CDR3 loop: CAWGPAGLQETQYF. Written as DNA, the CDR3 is TGTGCCTGGGGACCCGCGGGGCTCCAAGAGACCCAGTACTTC.